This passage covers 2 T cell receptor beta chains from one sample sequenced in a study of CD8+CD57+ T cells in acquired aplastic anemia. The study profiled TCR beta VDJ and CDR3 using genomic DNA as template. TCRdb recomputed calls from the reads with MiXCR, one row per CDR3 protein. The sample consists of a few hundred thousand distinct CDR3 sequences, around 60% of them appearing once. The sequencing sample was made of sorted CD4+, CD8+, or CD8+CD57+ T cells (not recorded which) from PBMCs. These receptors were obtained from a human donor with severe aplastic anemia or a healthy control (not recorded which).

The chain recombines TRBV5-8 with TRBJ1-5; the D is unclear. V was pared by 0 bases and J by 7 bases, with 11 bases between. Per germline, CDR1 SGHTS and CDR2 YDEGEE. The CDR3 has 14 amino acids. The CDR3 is CASSLERGAQPQHF. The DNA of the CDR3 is TGTGCCAGCAGCTTGGAACGGGGAGCCCAGCCCCAGCATTTT.

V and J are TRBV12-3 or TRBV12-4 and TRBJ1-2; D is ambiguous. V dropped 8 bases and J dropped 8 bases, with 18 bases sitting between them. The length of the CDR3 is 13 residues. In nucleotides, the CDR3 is TGTGCCAGCGGTTCACAAGGGCAGAAGGGCTACACCTTC. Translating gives CASGSQGQKGYTF.